This T cell receptor (beta chain) was profiled in a study of beta chain features in type 1 diabetes. General study findings and limits: People with Type 1 diabetes carried modestly yet significantly shorter TCRB CDR3s in all four CD4+ subsets.

The length of the CDR3 is 16 residues. V shed 1 base and J 2 bases; nucleotides not matched to a gene: 6. Per germline, CDR1 LGHNA and CDR2 YSLEER. In regard to this clone: Its antigen remains unknown.

The whole isolated RNA underwent reverse transcription, so sequencing captured expressed TCRB transcripts. Sequencing was performed with immunoSEQ multiplex PCR; in TCRdb, only in-frame clones are kept and a portion is missing. The sample has approximately 170,000 clones, approximately 7.8% seen once. Blood was drawn once from each donor into heparinised tubes. The draws averaged around 110 mL. This receptor was taken from a woman between 35 and 50 years old with type 1 diabetes. The gene calls are TRBV4-3 and TRBJ2-3; 7 bases map to TRBD2. The sample was central memory CD4+ T cells from blood. CDR3 sequence: CASSQGGGGTTDTQYF. CDR3 in DNA: TGCGCCAGCAGCCAAGGGGGCGGGGGAACCACAGATACGCAGTATTTT.